What follows is one T cell receptor beta chain and its context. Its antigen remains unknown. The CDR3 is 14 amino acids. CDR1 SGHAT and CDR2 FQNNGV come from the germline V gene. Deletions cut 3 bases from V and 4 bases from J, with 12 bases between. Per the study methods: Clinicopathological groups of papillary thyroid cancer showed CDR3 differences that were used to build a distant-metastasis classifier. TCRdb reprocessed the PCR reads using MiXCR. The V and J calls reflect TCRdb's pipeline rather than the authors' work. Altogether about 38,000 clones are present, about 45% being singletons, with the ten largest covering approximately 24%. These data are taken from a study of metastatic and nonmetastatic thyroid tumors. As for the study in general: Repertoire data that came from the blood and tumor or nodule tissue of malignant and benign thyroid patients were compared. General study points: Relative to benign nodules, malignant thyroid tumors were reportedly characterized by significantly elevated TCR beta diversity in blood and tumor.

Treatment of any kind had been given to no patient before thyroid surgery. The specimen sequenced was tumor tissue. This TCR was recovered from a male donor with papillary thyroid cancer or a benign thyroid nodule (not recorded which). Some clones in this sample may be carry-over from other donors' samples. V gene TRBV11-2 combines with J gene TRBJ1-1, with a possible D match to TRBD1 (5 bases). The CDR3 region has the DNA TGTGCCAGCAGCTTCGGGACCCGAGGCACTGAAGCTTTCTTT. It codes for CASSFGTRGTEAFF.